The 27 T cell receptor beta chains in this list originate from one sample, sequenced in a study of Graves' ophthalmopathy and Graves' hyperthyroidism. Using RNA transcripts, the TCR beta CDR3 regions were amplified. Investigators did first-round RT-PCR with HTBI primers, then second-round multiplex PCR. TCRdb re-analysed the multiplex PCR reads in MiXCR, keeping a single row per CDR3 protein. The table has around 470,000 distinct CDR3 sequences, roughly an eighth seen once. Specimen: blood. Source of these receptors: a woman in her 30s with Graves' ophthalmopathy.

This clonotype was seen at least ten times. The chain employs TRBV27 and TRBJ2-6, with D unresolved. The CDR3 spans 16 residues. The ends were cut back, 6 bases at V and 1 base at J, with 13 bases in the middle. Germline CDR1 MNHEY, CDR2 SMNVEV (reference sequence). The CDR3 coding sequence is TGTGCCAGCAGCCTATTTGGGGAATCTGGGGCCAACGTCCTGACTTTC. Its translation is CASSLFGESGANVLTF.

In the case of this clonotype: Its ends do not fully match the called genes, so a read error is possible. The chain recombines TRBV12-3 or TRBV12-4 with TRBJ1-1, with no clear D. This CDR3 spans 14 amino acids. In DNA, the CDR3 is TGTGCCAGCAGTTTAAGACACCTGAACACTGAAGCTTGCTTT. As protein: CASSLRHLNTEACF.

Ten or more counts support this clonotype. This rearrangement joins TRBV12-3 or TRBV12-4 to TRBJ1-6, with unresolved D. Trimming removed 3 bases at V and 8 bases at J, with 8 bases between. The CDR3 consists of 13 residues. The CDR3 spells CASSFLPDSPLHF. The CDR3 bases are TGTGCCAGCAGTTTCCTCCCCGATTCACCCCTCCACTTT.

The sample holds many counts of this clonotype. J is TRBJ1-1 and V is TRBV28, with a weak D call TRBD1 (6 bases). CDR3 size: 13 residues. Trimming pared 5 bases from V and 4 bases from J, leaving 11 bases between. Germline loops: CDR1 MDHEN, CDR2 SYDVKM. Here the CDR3 DNA reads TGTGCCAGCAGTCTGGGACATGCCACTGAAGCTTTCTTT. Protein product: CASSLGHATEAFF.

This clonotype was counted ten times or more. The chain joins TRBV27 to TRBJ2-2; tentative D call: TRBD2 (6 bases). The CDR3 consists of 16 residues. Between the trimmed V and J ends, which lost 4 bases and 1 base, there was a span of 13 bases. The germline V gene has CDR1 MNHEY and CDR2 SMNVEV (reference sequence). CDR3 amino acids: CASSSLRGGNTGELFF. The CDR3 DNA is TGTGCCAGCAGTTCTCTGCGGGGTGGGAACACCGGGGAGCTGTTTTTT.

In this sample, this clonotype turned up many times. This chain uses TRBV6-1 with TRBJ2-7, with D perhaps TRBD2 (5 bases). Trimming shortened V by 0 bases and J by 5 bases, and 14 bases separated the two germline ends. CDR3 length equals 15 residues. CDR1 and CDR2 (germline): MNHNS, SASEGT. CDR3 bases: TGTGCCAGCAGTGAAGCGGGGAGTGTGGGCGACGAGCAGTACTTC. Its protein is CASSEAGSVGDEQYF.

At least ten counts were recorded for this clonotype. The V call is TRBV19, the J call TRBJ2-5; D not resolved. There are 15 residues in the CDR3. Trimming cost V 3 bases and J 5 bases, with 16 bases left between them. The germline V gene has CDR1 LNHDA and CDR2 SQIVND (reference sequence). CDR3 residues: CASSMTAALSETQYF. For the CDR3, the DNA is TGTGCCAGTAGTATGACGGCAGCCTTGAGCGAGACCCAGTACTTC.

This clonotype was picked up many times. The chain carries TRBV15 and TRBJ2-5; D is possibly TRBD1 or TRBD2 (6 bases each). CDR1 and CDR2 (germline): LNHNV, YYDKDF (reference sequence). Trimming shortened V by 0 bases and J by 5 bases, and 19 bases separated the two germline ends. The CDR3 has 17 residues. CDR3 nucleotide sequence: TGTGCCACCAGCAGAGAGAGGGGAAGGGGGGCGAGGGAGACCCAGTACTTC. The encoded protein is CATSRERGRGARETQYF.

Turning to this clonotype: Since the CDR3 does not end with the conserved phenylalanine or tryptophan, this likely comes from a read error. The chain uses TRBV6-1 and TRBJ1-1; TRBD1 might be the D (5 bases). The CDR3 extends over 13 amino acids. Looked up from germline, CDR1 is MNHNS and CDR2 is SASEGT. Trimming stripped 5 bases from V and 5 bases from J, with 12 bases between. The CDR3, as DNA: TGTGCCAGCAGTCGGACCGGGGGAACTGAAGCTTTCCTT. Its translation is CASSRTGGTEAFL.

This clonotype was counted ten times or more. This chain connects TRBV29-1 to TRBJ1-5, with D hard to call. The CDR3 loop spans 11 amino acids. The germline CDR1 and CDR2 sequences are SQVTM and ANQGSEA. V lost 8 bases and J lost 8, with 13 bases in between. The CDR3 DNA sequence: TGCAGCCTCGCGATGCGGGAGCCCCAGCATTTT. Protein: CSLAMREPQHF.

This clonotype was counted at least ten times. As DNA, the CDR3 is TGTGCCAGCAGACAGGGGGCGAACACCGGGGAGCTGTTTTTT. It encodes CASRQGANTGELFF. The rearrangement links TRBV6-1 to TRBJ2-2, with TRBD1 matching over 8 bases. CDR1 is MNHNS and CDR2 is SASEGT in the germline V gene. This CDR3 comprises 14 residues. The J segment lost 0 bases and the V segment lost 6 bases, leaving 0 bases of the junction unmatched.

The V call is TRBV12-3 or TRBV12-4, the J call TRBJ1-6; D not certain. V lost 1 base to trimming and J lost 0 bases, with 4 bases between them. The length of the CDR3 is 15 residues. In nucleotides, the CDR3 is TGTGCCAGCAGTTTAGGAGACTCCTATAATTCACCCCTCCACTTT. Its protein is CASSLGDSYNSPLHF.

In its sample, this clonotype was seen many times. The chain combines TRBV5-1 with TRBJ2-7; TRBD2 agrees at 8 bases. CDR3 length equals 14 residues. V lost 2 bases and J lost 6; bases outside the gene matches: 7. CDR1 and CDR2 from the germline V gene are SGHRS and YFSETQ. The CDR3 sequence: CASSLNSGNIEQYF. CDR3 DNA sequence: TGCGCCAGCAGCTTAAATAGCGGGAACATCGAGCAGTACTTC.

This clonotype has ten or more counts. This rearrangement joins TRBV6-5 to TRBJ1-5; D not resolved. The length of the CDR3 is 14 residues. The V gene lost 4 bases and the J gene lost 4 bases, with 11 bases spanning the gap. Per germline, CDR1 MNHEY and CDR2 SVGAGI. CDR3 in amino acids: CASSSSTTNQPQHF. For the CDR3, the DNA is TGTGCCAGCAGTTCATCAACGACTAATCAGCCCCAGCATTTT.

This clonotype was detected ten times or more. The chain carries TRBV24-1 and TRBJ2-2; a possible D gene is TRBD1 (6 bases). Trimming took 3 bases from V and 11 from J, leaving 21 bases between them. From germline, CDR1 is KGHDR and CDR2 SFDVKD. The CDR3 runs 16 residues. CDR3 sequence (DNA): TGTGCCACCAGTGATCACAACAGGGTTAAGTCGCAAGAGCTGTTTTTT. This translates into CATSDHNRVKSQELFF.

As regards this clonotype: This could be a read error, since a much larger clone is one nucleotide away. V gene TRBV5-1 combines with J gene TRBJ2-7; tentative D call: TRBD1 (6 bases). The germline V gene encodes CDR1 SGHRS and CDR2 YFSETQ. The CDR3 is 14 amino acids. The CDR3, as DNA: TGCGCCTGCAGCTTGGGACACCCCTTAGGGGAGCAGTACTTC. This encodes CACSLGHPLGEQYF. The full variable domain, with the rest looked up from reference TRBV5-1 and TRBJ2-7, is KAGVTQTPRYLIKTRGQQVTLSCSPISGHRSVSWYQQTPGQGLQFLFEYFSETQRNKGNFPGRFSGRQFSNSRSEMNVSTLELGDSALYLCACSLGHPLGEQYFGPGTRLTVT.

The chain uses TRBV18 and TRBJ2-7; D remains ambiguous. Germline V gene lookup returns CDR1 KGHSH and CDR2 LQKENI. Trimming took 2 bases from V and 1 from J, leaving 6 bases between them. CDR3 size: 13 residues. The CDR3 DNA sequence: TGTGCCAGCTCACCATCCAGTTCCTACGAGCAGTACTTC. Translation: CASSPSSSYEQYF.

V usage is TRBV12-3 or TRBV12-4 and J usage is TRBJ2-2; TRBD1 or TRBD2 may be the D gene (5 bases each). CDR3 size: 15 residues. V lost 6 bases and J 5 bases, leaving 16 bases between the germline ends. CDR3 protein: CASRGDRTGTGELFF. CDR3 nucleotides: TGTGCCAGCAGGGGGGACCGGACGGGGACCGGGGAGCTGTTTTTT.

There are many counts of this clonotype. V is TRBV6-5 and J is TRBJ2-7; a possible D gene is TRBD2 (6 bases). The CDR3 contains 15 residues. Deletions cut 5 bases from V and 3 bases from J, with 17 bases between. The germline gives CDR1 MNHEY, CDR2 SVGAGI. For the CDR3, the DNA is TGTGCCAGCAGTAACGCGGGGCTCACCAACTACGAGCAGTACTTC. Its translation is CASSNAGLTNYEQYF.

This chain uses TRBV11-2 with TRBJ1-2; D is uncertain. The CDR3 totals 14 residues. Trimming pared 2 bases from V and 3 bases from J, leaving 10 bases between. The germline gives CDR1 SGHAT, CDR2 FQNNGV. The CDR3 here is CASSLFLADYGYTF. CDR3 DNA sequence: TGTGCCAGCAGCTTATTTTTGGCTGACTATGGCTACACCTTC.

Points on this clonotype: A read error may produce the germline difference seen at one junction end. In nucleotides, the CDR3 is TGTGCTAGCAGCTTGCCAGGCGGGAACACCGGGGAGCTGTTTTTT. Amino acids: CASSLPGGNTGELFF. The chain couples TRBV7-7 to TRBJ2-2; D not resolved. Looked up from germline, CDR1 is SSHAT and CDR2 is FNYEAQ (reference sequence). The length of the CDR3 is 15 residues.

In this sample, this clonotype turned up many times. CDR3 in amino acids: CASSLDRATQYF. CDR3 coding DNA: TGCGCCAGCAGCTTGGACAGGGCCACCCAGTACTTC. V gene TRBV5-1 combines with J gene TRBJ2-5; tentative D call: TRBD1 (6 bases). Trimming left V 0 bases short and J 8 bases short, with 8 bases between. This CDR3 contains 12 residues. Germline CDR1 and CDR2: SGHRS and YFSETQ.

This clonotype was seen ten or more times. This sequence joins TRBV6-5 and TRBJ1-1; unclear D gene. The CDR3 is 16 residues long. Trimming removed 2 bases at V and 0 bases at J, with 13 bases between. The germline gives CDR1 MNHEY, CDR2 SVGAGI. CDR3 in amino acids: CASSYSEEYLNTEAFF. In DNA form, the CDR3 reads TGTGCCAGCAGTTACAGTGAGGAGTATTTGAACACTGAAGCTTTCTTT.

V gene TRBV7-9 combines with J gene TRBJ2-2; D remains ambiguous. Trimming cost V 5 bases and J 5 bases, with 9 bases left between them. From germline, CDR1 is SEHNR and CDR2 FQNEAQ (reference sequence). This CDR3 has 13 residues. The CDR3 DNA reads TGTGCCAGCAGCCCCATGGCAACCGGGGAGCTGTTTTTT. Encoded protein: CASSPMATGELFF.

The V call is TRBV19, the J call TRBJ1-6; 8 positions agree with TRBD1. The trim removed 7 bases at V and 10 bases at J, leaving 9 bases unmatched. Germline assignment: CDR1 LNHDA and CDR2 SQIVND (reference sequence). The CDR3 contains 14 residues. CDR3 nucleotides: TGTGCCAGTATCCTCGGACAGGGTGGCTCACCCCTCCACTTT. It codes for CASILGQGGSPLHF. Using reference TRBV19 and TRBJ1-6 for the parts outside the CDR3, the full variable domain is DGGITQSPKYLFRKEGQNVTLSCEQNLNHDAMYWYRQDPGQGLRLIYYSQIVNDFQKGDIAEGYSVSREKKESFPLTVTSAQKNPTAFYLCASILGQGGSPLHFGNGTRLTVT.

This clonotype was picked up a small number of times. A junction boundary mismatches the germline segment, possibly from a read error. The chain uses TRBV12-3 or TRBV12-4 and TRBJ2-7, with 9 bases that match TRBD1. The CDR3 has 15 residues. This CDR3 is CASSRPGQGSFEQYF. The DNA for the CDR3 is TGTGCCAGCAGTCGCCCGGGACAGGGTTCCTTCGAGCAGTACTTC.

This clonotype showed up many times. This sequence joins TRBV5-1 and TRBJ1-1, with D hard to call. V was shortened by 3 bases and J by 4 bases, with 13 bases between the two germline ends. Germline V gene data show CDR1 as SGHRS and CDR2 as YFSETQ. This CDR3 comprises 14 residues. This chain's CDR3 is CASSSLGVSTEAFF. CDR3 in DNA: TGCGCCAGCAGCTCCTTGGGAGTAAGCACTGAAGCTTTCTTT.